This TCR beta chain was recorded in a study of cytomegalovirus exposure and HLA in healthy donors. Study results and caveats: Later, an analysis showed that TCR beta chains associated with HLA were more clonally expanded than others that were equally common.

The PCR employed 60 Vbeta primers together with 13 Jbeta primers. Data came from immunoSEQ multiplex PCR; TCRdb stores just in-frame clones and leaves some out. The sample holds about 98,000 clones; roughly 70% are singletons and the top ten take 2% to 3%. A note on this clone: Its specificity is not known.

V gave up 4 bases and J gave up 5 bases, with 11 bases separating them. CDR1 is SGDLS, CDR2 YYNGEE, per germline. The CDR3 runs 13 residues. The sequenced sample consisted of PBMCs. This TCR came from a man aged 50 or older in good health and CMV-seronegative. V usage is TRBV9 and J usage is TRBJ2-3; D unclear. CDR3: CASSPQVLDTQYF. The CDR3 nucleotides read TGTGCCAGCAGCCCCCAGGTGTTAGATACGCAGTATTTT.